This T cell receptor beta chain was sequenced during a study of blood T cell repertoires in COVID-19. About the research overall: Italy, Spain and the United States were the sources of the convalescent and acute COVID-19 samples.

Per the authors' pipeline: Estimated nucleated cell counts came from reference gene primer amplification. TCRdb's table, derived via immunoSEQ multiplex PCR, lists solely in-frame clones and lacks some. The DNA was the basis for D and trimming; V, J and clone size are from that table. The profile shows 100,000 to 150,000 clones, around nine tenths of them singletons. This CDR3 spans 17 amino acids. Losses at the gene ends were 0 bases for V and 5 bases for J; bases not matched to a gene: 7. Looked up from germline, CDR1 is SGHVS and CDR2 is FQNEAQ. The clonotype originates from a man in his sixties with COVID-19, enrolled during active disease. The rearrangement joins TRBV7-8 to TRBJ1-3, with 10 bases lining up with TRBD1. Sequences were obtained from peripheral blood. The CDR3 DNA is TGTGCCAGCAGCTTAGCCCCGGGACAGGGGTTGAGAAACACCATATATTTT. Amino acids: CASSLAPGQGLRNTIYF.